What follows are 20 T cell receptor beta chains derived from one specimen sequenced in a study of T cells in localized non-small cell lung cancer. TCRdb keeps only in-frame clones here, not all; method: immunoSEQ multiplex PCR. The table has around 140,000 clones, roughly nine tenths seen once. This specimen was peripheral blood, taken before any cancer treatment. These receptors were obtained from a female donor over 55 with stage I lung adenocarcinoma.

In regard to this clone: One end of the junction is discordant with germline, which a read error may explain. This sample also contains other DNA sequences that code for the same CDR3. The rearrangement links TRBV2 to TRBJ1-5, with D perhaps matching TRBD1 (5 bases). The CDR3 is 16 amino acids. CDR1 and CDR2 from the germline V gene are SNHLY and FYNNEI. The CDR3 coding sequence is TGCGCCAGCGGGCCTCTCTGGGACCTCCTCGGTCAGCCCCAGCATTTT. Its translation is CASGPLWDLLGQPQHF.

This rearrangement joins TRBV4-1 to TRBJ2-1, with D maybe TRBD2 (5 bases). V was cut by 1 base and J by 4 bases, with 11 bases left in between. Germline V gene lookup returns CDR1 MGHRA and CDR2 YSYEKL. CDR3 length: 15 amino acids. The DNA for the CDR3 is TGCGCCAGCAGCCAAGTAGGCGGGCTTTACAATGAGCAGTTCTTC. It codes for CASSQVGGLYNEQFF.

The CDR3 bases are TGCGCCAGCAGCTTGGAGGCAAACACTGAAGCTTTCTTT. This encodes CASSLEANTEAFF. This sequence joins TRBV5-1 and TRBJ1-1, with D uncertain. The CDR3 is made up of 13 amino acids. V shed 0 bases and J shed 2 bases, with 5 bases lying between them. Germline CDR1 and CDR2: SGHRS and YFSETQ.

CDR3 in amino acids: CASSLDSRGQETQYF. CDR3 bases: TGTGCCAGCAGCTTAGATAGTAGGGGCCAAGAGACCCAGTACTTC. V gene TRBV11-3 combines with J gene TRBJ2-5, with D perhaps matching TRBD1 (5 bases). Germline-derived CDR1 and CDR2 are SGHNT and YENEEA. The CDR3 is 15 amino acids. V was cut by 0 bases and J by 1 base, with 9 bases left in between.

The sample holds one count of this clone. CDR3 nucleotide sequence: TGCGCCAGCAGCTTGGAGGGACAGGGGAAAAATGAGCAGTTCTTC. It translates to CASSLEGQGKNEQFF. The V call is TRBV5-1, the J call TRBJ2-1; TRBD1 matches at 10 bases. V was clipped by 0 bases and J by 7 bases; unmatched bases: 4. This CDR3 region has 15 residues. Germline V gene lookup returns CDR1 SGHRS and CDR2 YFSETQ.

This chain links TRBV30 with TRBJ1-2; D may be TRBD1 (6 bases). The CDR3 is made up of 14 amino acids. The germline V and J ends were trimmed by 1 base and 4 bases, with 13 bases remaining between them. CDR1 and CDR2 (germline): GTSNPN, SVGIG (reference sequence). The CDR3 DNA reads TGTGCCTGGAGTGCAGGGACATATAGCTATGGCTACACCTTC. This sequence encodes CAWSAGTYSYGYTF.

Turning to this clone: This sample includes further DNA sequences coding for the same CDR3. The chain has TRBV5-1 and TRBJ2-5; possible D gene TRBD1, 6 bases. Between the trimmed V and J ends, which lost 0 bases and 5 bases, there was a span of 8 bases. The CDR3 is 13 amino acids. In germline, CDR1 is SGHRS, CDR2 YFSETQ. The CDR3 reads CASSLEGVETQYF. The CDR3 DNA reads TGCGCCAGCAGCTTGGAGGGGGTGGAGACCCAGTACTTC.

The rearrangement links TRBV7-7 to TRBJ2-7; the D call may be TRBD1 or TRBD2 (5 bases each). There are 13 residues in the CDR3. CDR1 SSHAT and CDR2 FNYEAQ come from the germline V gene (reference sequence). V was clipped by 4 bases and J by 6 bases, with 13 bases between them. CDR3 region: CASSSDSGGEQYF. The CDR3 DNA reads TGTGCCAGCAGCTCAGACTCTGGGGGCGAGCAGTACTTC.

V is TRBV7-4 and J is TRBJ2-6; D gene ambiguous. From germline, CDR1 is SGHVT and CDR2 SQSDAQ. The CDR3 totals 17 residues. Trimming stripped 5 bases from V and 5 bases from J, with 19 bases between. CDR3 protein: CASSESNFQSRANVLTF. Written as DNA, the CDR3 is TGTGCCAGCAGCGAATCCAATTTCCAAAGTCGGGCCAACGTCCTGACTTTC.

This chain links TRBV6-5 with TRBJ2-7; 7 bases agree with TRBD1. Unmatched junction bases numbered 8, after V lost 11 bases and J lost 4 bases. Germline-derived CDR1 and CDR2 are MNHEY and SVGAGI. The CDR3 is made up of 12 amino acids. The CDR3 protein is CAGTAKAYEQYF. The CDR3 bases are TGTGCCGGGACAGCCAAAGCTTACGAGCAGTACTTC.

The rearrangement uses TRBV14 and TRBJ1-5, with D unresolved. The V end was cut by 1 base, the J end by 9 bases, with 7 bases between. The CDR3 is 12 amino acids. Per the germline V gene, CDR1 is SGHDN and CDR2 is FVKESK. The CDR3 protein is CASSQGPGPQHF. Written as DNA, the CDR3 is TGTGCCAGCAGCCAAGGCCCGGGGCCCCAGCATTTT.

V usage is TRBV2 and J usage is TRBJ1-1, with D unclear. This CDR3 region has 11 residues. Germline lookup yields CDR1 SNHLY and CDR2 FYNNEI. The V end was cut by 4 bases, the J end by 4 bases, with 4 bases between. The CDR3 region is CASSVGTEAFF. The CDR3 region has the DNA TGTGCCAGCAGTGTGGGCACTGAAGCTTTCTTT.

DNA of the CDR3: TGTGCCAGCAGCTCAACTAGCGGGAGGGGCTACGAGCAGTACTTC. It specifies CASSSTSGRGYEQYF. This chain uses TRBV5-5 with TRBJ2-7; TRBD2 aligns across 13 bases. This CDR3 comprises 15 residues. Unmatched junction bases numbered 3, after V lost 3 bases and J lost 3 bases. The germline gives CDR1 SGHKS, CDR2 YYEKEE (reference sequence).

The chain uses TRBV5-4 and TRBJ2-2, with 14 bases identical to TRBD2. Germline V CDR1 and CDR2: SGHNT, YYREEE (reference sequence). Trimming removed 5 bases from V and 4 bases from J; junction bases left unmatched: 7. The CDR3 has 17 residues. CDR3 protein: CASRPGLAGGSTGELFF. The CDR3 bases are TGTGCCAGCAGACCCGGACTAGCGGGAGGTAGCACCGGGGAGCTGTTTTTT.

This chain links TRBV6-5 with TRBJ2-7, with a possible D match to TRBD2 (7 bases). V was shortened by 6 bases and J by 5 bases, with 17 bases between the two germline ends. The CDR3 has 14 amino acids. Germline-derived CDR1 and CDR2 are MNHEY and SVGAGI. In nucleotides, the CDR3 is TGTGCCAGCAGGCCGGGGGGCAGCCGGGACGAGCAGTACTTC. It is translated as CASRPGGSRDEQYF.

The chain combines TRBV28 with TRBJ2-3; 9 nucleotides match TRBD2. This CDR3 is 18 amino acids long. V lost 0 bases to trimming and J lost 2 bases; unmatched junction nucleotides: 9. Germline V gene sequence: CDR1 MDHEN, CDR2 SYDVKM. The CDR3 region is CASSLWASGKASTDTQYF. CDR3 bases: TGTGCCAGCAGTTTATGGGCTAGCGGGAAGGCTTCCACAGATACGCAGTATTTT.

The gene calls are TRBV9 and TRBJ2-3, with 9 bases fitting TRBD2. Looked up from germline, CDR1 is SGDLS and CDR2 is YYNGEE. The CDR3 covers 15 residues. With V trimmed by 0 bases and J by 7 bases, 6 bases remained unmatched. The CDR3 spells CASSVEGGGANTQYF. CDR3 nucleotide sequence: TGTGCCAGCAGCGTAGAGGGCGGGGGGGCTAATACGCAGTATTTT.

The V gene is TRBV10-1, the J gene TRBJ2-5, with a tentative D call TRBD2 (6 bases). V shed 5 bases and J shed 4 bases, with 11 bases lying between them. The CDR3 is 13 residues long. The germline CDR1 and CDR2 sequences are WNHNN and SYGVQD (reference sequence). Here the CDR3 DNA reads TGCGCCAGCAGTCCGGGAGCGGTAGAGACCCAGTACTTC. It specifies CASSPGAVETQYF.

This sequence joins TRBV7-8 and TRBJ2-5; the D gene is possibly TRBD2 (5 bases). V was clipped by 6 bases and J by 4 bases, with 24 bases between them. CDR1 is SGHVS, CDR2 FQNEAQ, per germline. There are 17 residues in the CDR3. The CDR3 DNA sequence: TGTGCCAGCAGAGTTTGGAGCAGGTGGGAGAGAAGAGAGACCCAGTACTTC. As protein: CASRVWSRWERRETQYF.

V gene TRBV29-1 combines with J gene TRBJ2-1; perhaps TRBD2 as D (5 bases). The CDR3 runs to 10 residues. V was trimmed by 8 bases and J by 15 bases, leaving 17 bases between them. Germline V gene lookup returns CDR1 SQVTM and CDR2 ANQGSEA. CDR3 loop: CSPSKPDLFF. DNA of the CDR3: TGCAGCCCTTCCAAACCGGACTTGTTCTTC.